The clone carrying this T cell receptor beta chain was observed at least ten times. These data belong to a study of HIV-infected children after antiretroviral therapy interruption. At the level of the study: Interruption group median age about 10 years; continuous group about 8 years. Interruption-arm sampling covered weeks 0, 12, interruption end (24 or 48), and about 3 years post-study.

The CDR3 covers 17 residues. V lost 6 bases, J lost 4 bases, and 25 bases lay in between. Per the germline V gene, CDR1 is DFQATT and CDR2 is SNEGSKA (reference sequence). Treatment noted: PENTA 11 planned treatment interruption arm or continuous ART arm. Naive CD4+ CD45RA+ CD45RO- T cells were sorted from thawed PBMCs. Unique molecular identifiers were included in an RNA-based 3' RACE TCR library. In TCRdb, the 3' RACE reads were re-called with MiXCR into one record per CDR3 protein. Counted here are 70,000 to 90,000 distinct CDR3 sequences, about 6.3% occurring once; the ten biggest clones make up about 1.1%.

The chain links TRBV20-1 to TRBJ1-5; D is perhaps TRBD1 (5 bases). The material was CD45RA+ CD4+ T cells from PBMCs, pooled from several time points, obtained from a donor given antiretroviral therapy, either interrupted or continuous. Subset denoted: naive CD4+ CD45RA+ CD45RO- T cells. The TCR comes from a pool of human donors with HIV. This CDR3 is CSASPRGFGGENQPQHF. The CDR3 DNA reads as TGCAGTGCCTCCCCTCGCGGGTTCGGAGGGGAAAATCAGCCCCAGCATTTT.